These 28 T cell receptor beta chains were sequenced from one sample in a study of blood T cells in healthy people across ages. A J-beta primer mix and a sample-barcoded 5' primer were used in a second PCR of roughly 7 to 12 cycles. MiXCR, run by TCRdb on the 5' RACE reads, gives a single entry per CDR3 protein. The sample comprises 750,000 or so distinct CDR3 sequences, around 25% of which are singletons, and 9% to 9.5% rests with the top ten. These same data were also listed under a study on T cells of mothers and their children.

Specimen: blood. The receptors stem from a boy aged 5-17 years in good health.

Only a few counts were recorded for this clonotype. The gene calls are TRBV12-3 or TRBV12-4 and TRBJ2-5, with D possibly TRBD2 on 6 matching bases. This CDR3 has 14 amino acids. V was clipped by 1 base and J by 3 bases, with 9 bases between them. The CDR3 sequence: CASSLGDSEETQYF. The CDR3 bases are TGTGCCAGCAGTTTAGGGGACTCCGAAGAGACCCAGTACTTC.

This clonotype was counted between two and nine times. The rearrangement joins TRBV28 to TRBJ2-4; TRBD2 matches at 9 bases. Trimming took 6 bases from V and 5 from J; bases not matched to a gene: 2. The CDR3 is 13 residues long. The germline CDR1 and CDR2 sequences are MDHEN and SYDVKM. CDR3 protein: CASRTSGQNIQYF. In nucleotides, the CDR3 is TGTGCCAGCAGGACTAGCGGACAAAACATTCAGTACTTC.

In its sample, this clonotype was seen a few times. The CDR3 loop reads CASSLRQGGNQPQHF. The CDR3 region has the DNA TGTGCCAGCAGCTTACGACAGGGCGGAAATCAGCCCCAGCATTTT. The chain carries TRBV7-2 and TRBJ1-5; 7 bases agree with TRBD1. V trimming: 2 bases; J trimming: 4 bases; junction bases outside the gene matches: 5. There are 15 residues in the CDR3. Germline V gene lookup returns CDR1 SGHTA and CDR2 FQGNSA.

V is TRBV7-9 and J is TRBJ2-1, with 11 bases that match TRBD2. The CDR3 runs 16 residues. J was trimmed by 8 bases and V by 2 bases; bases with no gene match: 8. The V gene's germline CDR1 is SEHNR and CDR2 FQNEAQ (reference sequence). This CDR3 is CASSLTSSGRRHEQFF. The CDR3 bases are TGTGCCAGCAGCTTAACGTCTAGCGGGAGGAGGCATGAGCAGTTCTTC. The variable domain in full, with the rest retrieved from reference TRBV7-9 and TRBJ2-1, is DTGVSQNPRHKITKRGQNVTFRCDPISEHNRLYWYRQTLGQGPEFLTYFQNEAQLEKSRLLSDRFSAERPKGSFSTLEIQRTEQGDSAMYLCASSLTSSGRRHEQFFGPGTRLTVL.

This sequence joins TRBV7-2 and TRBJ2-3, with TRBD1 as a possible D gene (6 bases). The CDR3 is made up of 16 amino acids. V was pared by 1 base and J by 6 bases, with 17 bases between. Germline V gene data show CDR1 as SGHTA and CDR2 as FQGNSA. This chain's CDR3 is CASSLVGDPGEDTQYF. The CDR3 coding sequence is TGTGCCAGCAGCTTAGTCGGGGACCCAGGGGAGGATACGCAGTATTTT.

This clonotype was detected only a few times. The rearrangement joins TRBV28 to TRBJ2-7; no clear D gene. This CDR3 has 12 amino acids. With 5 bases removed from V and 5 bases from J, the gap between germline ends came to 10 bases. In germline, CDR1 is MDHEN, CDR2 SYDVKM. The CDR3 protein is CASSTPRNEQYF. The CDR3 DNA sequence: TGTGCCAGCAGTACTCCTAGGAACGAGCAGTACTTC. The full variable domain, completed using reference TRBV28 and TRBJ2-7, is DVKVTQSSRYLVKRTGEKVFLECVQDMDHENMFWYRQDPGLGLRLIYFSYDVKMKEKGDIPEGYSVSREKKERFSLILESASTNQTSMYLCASSTPRNEQYFGPGTRLTVT.

The gene calls are TRBV18 and TRBJ2-5; 9 nucleotides line up with TRBD1. Germline V gene data show CDR1 as KGHSH and CDR2 as LQKENI. This CDR3 is built from 14 residues. The junction had 4 bases not matched to a gene; V was cut back by 5 bases and J by 3 bases. CDR3 sequence: CASSKTGGEETQYF. CDR3 nucleotide sequence: TGTGCCAGCTCAAAGACAGGGGGAGAAGAGACCCAGTACTTC. Full variable domain (remainder filled in from reference TRBV18 and TRBJ2-5): NAGVMQNPRHLVRRRGQEARLRCSPMKGHSHVYWYRQLPEEGLKFMVYLQKENIIDESGMPKERFSAEFPKEGPSILRIQQVVRGDSAAYFCASSKTGGEETQYFGPGTRLLVL.

The rearrangement links TRBV10-3 to TRBJ1-1; D is unresolved. Trimming removed 5 bases from V and 1 base from J, with 8 bases in between. The germline gives CDR1 ENHRY, CDR2 SYGVKD. This CDR3 comprises 13 residues. In DNA, the CDR3 is TGTGCCATCAGTTTTCAGGAGAACACTGAAGCTTTCTTT. This gives the protein CAISFQENTEAFF.

This clonotype was counted between two and nine times. This chain connects TRBV6-1 to TRBJ1-5; 7 bases match TRBD1. The CDR3 length is 16 residues. Germline CDR1 is MNHNS and CDR2 is SASEGT. V trimming: 3 bases; J trimming: 4 bases; junction bases outside the gene matches: 9. As DNA, the CDR3 is TGTGCCAGCAGTGATTTGGACAGGCCTTTGAATCAGCCCCAGCATTTT. Encoded protein: CASSDLDRPLNQPQHF.

The CDR3 region has the DNA TGTGCCAGCAGCGCGACGGGGGGATCCTACGAGCAGTACTTC. Translation: CASSATGGSYEQYF. The V and J genes are TRBV11-1 and TRBJ2-7; 7 nucleotides agree with TRBD2. Unmatched junction bases numbered 5, after V lost 5 bases and J lost 1 base. The germline V gene has CDR1 SGHAT and CDR2 FQDESV (reference sequence). The CDR3 runs 14 residues.

This clonotype was observed once. The chain combines TRBV7-2 with TRBJ2-5; 9 nucleotides agree with TRBD2. The CDR3 covers 13 residues. CDR1 and CDR2 (germline): SGHTA, FQGNSA. Trimming at V came to 8 bases and at J to 1 base, leaving 2 bases not matched to a gene. The CDR3 DNA is TGTGCCAGCGAGCGGGGGGTCCAAGAGACCCAGTACTTC. Its translation: CASERGVQETQYF.

As for this clonotype: One junction end disagrees with the germline gene, perhaps due to a read error. V is TRBV11-2 and J is TRBJ2-7; weak D call: TRBD1 (5 bases). This CDR3 region has 14 residues. Germline CDR1 and CDR2: SGHAT and FQNNGV. In nucleotides, the CDR3 is TGTGTCAGCAGCTTACTGGCAGGGCCCTACGAGCAGTACTTC. This sequence encodes CVSSLLAGPYEQYF.

CDR3 sequence: CASSQDPEGVYGYTF. CDR3 nucleotides: TGTGCCAGCAGCCAAGATCCTGAGGGTGTCTATGGCTACACCTTC. The chain is built from TRBV3-1 and TRBJ1-2; D gene unclear. The CDR3 loop spans 15 amino acids. V gave up 0 bases and J gave up 4 bases, with 12 bases separating them. The germline gives CDR1 LGHDT, CDR2 YNNKEL (reference sequence).

The chain combines TRBV4-3 with TRBJ2-3; no definite D call. Germline V gives CDR1 LGHNA, CDR2 YSLEER. The CDR3 consists of 15 residues. Trimming stripped 4 bases from V and 3 bases from J, with 14 bases between. CDR3 loop: CASSPEGLGTDTQYF. As DNA, the CDR3 is TGCGCCAGCAGCCCAGAAGGGTTGGGGACAGATACGCAGTATTTT.

There are many counts of this clonotype. The V call is TRBV29-1, the J call TRBJ2-3, with D perhaps given as TRBD1 or TRBD2 (6 bases each). Trimming took off 0 bases at V and 5 bases at J, with 24 bases between the two ends. This CDR3 contains 18 residues. Germline-derived CDR1 and CDR2 are SQVTM and ANQGSEA. The CDR3 protein is CSVEESSVRQGRGDTQYF. DNA of the CDR3: TGCAGCGTTGAAGAATCTAGCGTCAGGCAGGGGCGGGGAGATACGCAGTATTTT.

This clonotype has just a few counts. The J gene is TRBJ1-1, the V gene TRBV20-1; D not certain. This CDR3 contains 13 residues. The germline CDR1 and CDR2 sequences are DFQATT and SNEGSKA (reference sequence). Trimming took off 3 bases at V and 6 bases at J, with 14 bases between the two ends. This chain's CDR3 is CSARSPTFSEAFF. CDR3 nucleotides: TGCAGTGCTAGGTCGCCAACATTCTCTGAAGCTTTCTTT.

This clonotype was detected a few times. Written as DNA, the CDR3 is TGCAGCATTGGATACAGAAGCCAAGAGACCCAGTACTTC. This translates into CSIGYRSQETQYF. This chain connects TRBV29-1 to TRBJ2-7; D gene unclear. The J call may not be correct, given that the DNA end is closer to TRBJ2-5. The CDR3 is 13 residues long. Per germline, CDR1 SQVTM and CDR2 ANQGSEA.

This clonotype was recorded a few times. This sequence joins TRBV7-8 and TRBJ2-3; a weak D match, TRBD2 (6 bases). Trimming took 4 bases from V and 4 from J, leaving 15 bases between them. The germline V gene has CDR1 SGHVS and CDR2 FQNEAQ. The CDR3 extends over 15 amino acids. The CDR3 DNA reads TGTGCCAGCAGCTCGGAGGGCAACCGAGCAGATACGCAGTATTTT. As protein: CASSSEGNRADTQYF.

This clonotype showed up just a few times. V gene TRBV4-2 combines with J gene TRBJ2-1; TRBD2 is a possible D gene (5 bases). The germline V gene has CDR1 LGHNA and CDR2 YNFKEQ. Trimming shortened V by 0 bases and J by 5 bases, and 14 bases separated the two germline ends. This CDR3 has 16 amino acids. CDR3 DNA: TGTGCCAGCAGCCAAGATCCGGGGTCTCGAAACAATGAGCAGTTCTTC. Protein product: CASSQDPGSRNNEQFF.

The V call is TRBV29-1, the J call TRBJ2-1; 15 positions agree with TRBD2. Unmatched junction bases numbered 10, after V lost 4 bases and J lost 3 bases. Germline CDR1 SQVTM, CDR2 ANQGSEA. This CDR3 is built from 18 residues. In nucleotides, the CDR3 is TGCAGCGTTGGAGGGGGACTAGCGGGAGGATATTACTACAATGAGCAGTTCTTC. It translates to CSVGGGLAGGYYYNEQFF.

Regarding this clonotype: A much bigger clone sits one base away, suggesting this may be a read error. The genes are TRBV28 and TRBJ1-5; D unclear. The V gene's germline CDR1 is MDHEN and CDR2 SYDVKM. This CDR3 comprises 13 residues. The CDR3 loop reads CASKGNSKQPQHF. In DNA, the CDR3 is TGTGCCAGCAAGGGCAATAGCAAACAGCCCCAGCATTTT.

This clonotype was detected only a few times. The chain links TRBV20-1 to TRBJ1-1; a weak D match, TRBD1 (5 bases). Trimming removed 0 bases from V and 6 bases from J, with 11 bases in between. Germline V gene lookup returns CDR1 DFQATT and CDR2 SNEGSKA (reference sequence). The CDR3 has 13 residues. CDR3 sequence reads: CSARETGVAEAFF. The DNA of the CDR3 is TGCAGTGCTAGAGAGACGGGGGTTGCTGAAGCTTTCTTT.

The sample holds a few counts of this clonotype. The chain couples TRBV20-1 to TRBJ1-1, with TRBD1 as a possible D gene (5 bases). Germline CDR1 is DFQATT and CDR2 is SNEGSKA (reference sequence). Trimming took off 1 base at V and 0 bases at J, with 18 bases between the two ends. The CDR3 extends over 17 amino acids. CDR3: CSARVDRGTAMNTEAFF. The CDR3 DNA reads TGCAGTGCTAGAGTCGATAGGGGAACAGCAATGAACACTGAAGCTTTCTTT.

The chain carries TRBV12-3 or TRBV12-4 and TRBJ2-1; D might be TRBD2 (6 bases). V was trimmed by 5 bases and J by 0 bases, leaving 17 bases between them. This CDR3 is built from 17 residues. The chain's CDR3 is CASSPLGAGSSYNEQFF. The CDR3 bases are TGTGCCAGCAGTCCCCTCGGGGCGGGGAGCTCCTACAATGAGCAGTTCTTC.

The chain links TRBV7-9 to TRBJ1-4; D gene unclear. CDR1 and CDR2 (germline): SEHNR, FQNEAQ (reference sequence). The V gene lost 5 bases and the J gene lost 6 bases, with 13 bases spanning the gap. The CDR3 has 14 residues. The chain's CDR3 is CASSLTEWDEKLFF. The DNA of the CDR3 is TGTGCCAGCAGCCTCACGGAGTGGGATGAAAAACTGTTTTTT.

A few counts support this clonotype. The rearrangement joins TRBV10-3 to TRBJ2-5, with D hard to call. Germline V lookup: CDR1 ENHRY, CDR2 SYGVKD. V dropped 9 bases and J dropped 3 bases, with 14 bases sitting between them. The CDR3 is 13 residues long. The CDR3 reads CAILDRAKETQYF. The CDR3 nucleotides read TGTGCCATACTTGATCGGGCAAAAGAGACCCAGTACTTC.

This clonotype was seen only a few times. The rearrangement uses TRBV24-1 and TRBJ2-2; 13 bases line up with TRBD2. The CDR3 loop spans 14 amino acids. The V gene's germline CDR1 is KGHDR and CDR2 SFDVKD. The V gene end was trimmed by 12 bases and the J gene end by 2 bases; junction bases not matched to a gene: 2. In DNA form, the CDR3 reads TGTGCCGCGGGACTAGCGGGAAACACCGGGGAGCTGTTTTTT. Translated, it gives CAAGLAGNTGELFF.

This chain links TRBV9 with TRBJ2-3; 10 bases agree with TRBD2. The CDR3 length is 16 residues. The junction had 12 bases not matched to a gene; V was cut back by 7 bases and J by 4 bases. Germline loops: CDR1 SGDLS, CDR2 YYNGEE. CDR3 sequence: CASGKREGRGADTQYF. CDR3 sequence (DNA): TGTGCCAGCGGTAAGCGGGAGGGCCGTGGAGCAGATACGCAGTATTTT.